Following are 15 T cell receptor beta chains from one sample sequenced in a study of PD-1 blockade in mismatch repair-deficient tumors. The assay was immunoSEQ multiplex PCR, and TCRdb's table has in-frame clones only and misses some. The sample records some 45,000 clones, approximately 80% being singletons. Sequences were derived from PBMCs, sampled before pembrolizumab treatment. The receptor set was obtained from an adult with mismatch repair-deficient cancer.

This clone was seen only once. This chain uses TRBV30 with TRBJ1-2; the D is unclear. The CDR3 is 15 amino acids. Looked up from germline, CDR1 is GTSNPN and CDR2 is SVGIG (reference sequence). V was clipped by 0 bases and J by 4 bases, with 15 bases between them. CDR3 sequence: CAWSVPGEQIYGYTF. Here the CDR3 DNA reads TGTGCCTGGAGTGTGCCAGGCGAGCAGATCTATGGCTACACCTTC.

The chain joins TRBV9 to TRBJ2-2, with D perhaps being TRBD1 or TRBD2 (5 bases each). The CDR3 length is 15 residues. CDR1 and CDR2 from the germline V gene are SGDLS and YYNGEE. The V end was cut by 1 base, the J end by 0 bases, with 7 bases between. CDR3 DNA sequence: TGTGCCAGCAGCGTACGGGGCGCGAACACCGGGGAGCTGTTTTTT. It is translated as CASSVRGANTGELFF.

This sequence joins TRBV5-5 and TRBJ2-7; D perhaps matches TRBD1 (5 bases). V lost 0 bases and J 7 bases, leaving 17 bases between the germline ends. Germline loops: CDR1 SGHKS, CDR2 YYEKEE (reference sequence). The CDR3 spans 15 residues. CDR3 bases: TGTGCCAGCAGCTTGGACGCAGAGGACATGCGGGAGCAGTACTTC. It yields the protein CASSLDAEDMREQYF.

The V and J genes are TRBV6-5 and TRBJ2-7; 10 nucleotides agree with TRBD2. The CDR3 covers 14 residues. J lost 3 bases, V lost 5 bases, and 4 bases had no gene match. Germline V lookup: CDR1 MNHEY, CDR2 SVGAGI. The CDR3 loop reads CASSPGTSDYEQYF. CDR3 DNA sequence: TGTGCCAGCAGTCCCGGGACTAGCGACTACGAGCAGTACTTC.

As regards this clone: A junction end diverges from the germline sequence, so it may reflect a read error. CDR3 loop: CASSPGPGDDEQFF. In DNA form, the CDR3 reads TGTGCTAGCAGCCCGGGACCAGGGGATGATGAGCAGTTCTTC. This rearrangement joins TRBV7-7 to TRBJ2-1, with D possibly being TRBD1 (6 bases). The CDR3 totals 14 residues. Germline V gene data show CDR1 as SSHAT and CDR2 as FNYEAQ (reference sequence).

The chain has TRBV9 and TRBJ1-5; D perhaps matches TRBD1 (6 bases). From germline, CDR1 is SGDLS and CDR2 YYNGEE. The length of the CDR3 is 16 residues. V lost 0 bases, J lost 4 bases, and 14 bases lay in between. As DNA, the CDR3 is TGTGCCAGCAGCGTAGGGGTGGGAGGGGGGAATCAGCCCCAGCATTTT. Its protein is CASSVGVGGGNQPQHF.

The V gene is TRBV19, the J gene TRBJ2-2; 9 nucleotides match TRBD1. CDR3 length: 16 residues. V shed 4 bases and J 6 bases; nucleotides not matched to a gene: 9. Germline values: CDR1 LNHDA, CDR2 SQIVND (reference sequence). In nucleotides, the CDR3 is TGTGCCAGTAGTACAACCGGGACAGGGTCCCCCGGGGAGCTGTTTTTT. Encoded protein: CASSTTGTGSPGELFF.

The rearrangement links TRBV5-1 to TRBJ1-1, with a tentative D call TRBD1 (5 bases). CDR1 is SGHRS and CDR2 is YFSETQ in the germline V gene. The germline V and J ends were trimmed by 0 bases and 3 bases, with 6 bases remaining between them. This CDR3 is 13 amino acids long. The CDR3 DNA is TGCGCCAGCAGCTTGGGGGGGGACACTGAAGCTTTCTTT. Translated, it gives CASSLGGDTEAFF.

The chain is built from TRBV12-5 and TRBJ2-7; possible D gene TRBD1, 6 bases. V gave up 5 bases and J gave up 2 bases, with 13 bases separating them. The CDR3 runs to 14 residues. Germline V CDR1 and CDR2: LGHNT, FRNRAP. This CDR3 reads CASGRQVPPYEQYF. CDR3 DNA sequence: TGTGCTAGTGGTAGACAGGTCCCGCCCTACGAGCAGTACTTC.

This chain connects TRBV6-1 to TRBJ2-7, with D maybe TRBD1 (6 bases). Trimming removed 4 bases from V and 3 bases from J, with 10 bases in between. The CDR3 is 13 residues long. Germline lookup yields CDR1 MNHNS and CDR2 SASEGT. The CDR3 loop is CASSATGHYEQYF. The CDR3 DNA reads TGTGCCAGCAGTGCCACGGGACACTACGAGCAGTACTTC.

This clone showed up just a few times. The V call is TRBV11-3, the J call TRBJ1-1; D unclear. This CDR3 comprises 13 residues. CDR1 is SGHNT, CDR2 YENEEA, per germline. Deletions cut 2 bases from V and 3 bases from J, with 7 bases between. CDR3 residues: CASSLYSDTEAFF. The CDR3 DNA reads as TGTGCCAGCAGCTTATACTCGGACACTGAAGCTTTCTTT.

The chain recombines TRBV5-1 with TRBJ2-6; perhaps TRBD1 as D (6 bases). The germline CDR1 and CDR2 sequences are SGHRS and YFSETQ. Trimming removed 0 bases at V and 1 base at J, with 8 bases between. The CDR3 consists of 16 residues. CDR3 coding DNA: TGCGCCAGCAGCTTGGGACAGGAGTCTGGGGCCAACGTCCTGACTTTC. Its protein product is CASSLGQESGANVLTF.

This clone has more than one count but fewer than ten. The genes are TRBV6-5 and TRBJ2-7; TRBD1 might be the D (5 bases). This CDR3 is 15 amino acids long. V lost 6 bases, J lost 2 bases, and 17 bases lay in between. Germline values: CDR1 MNHEY, CDR2 SVGAGI. The CDR3 protein is CASSQAPDRPYEQYF. CDR3 DNA sequence: TGTGCCAGCAGCCAAGCCCCCGACAGACCCTACGAGCAGTACTTC.

The rearrangement links TRBV5-1 to TRBJ1-1; a possible D gene is TRBD1 (6 bases). The germline V gene encodes CDR1 SGHRS and CDR2 YFSETQ. The CDR3 is 14 residues long. Deletions cut 2 bases from V and 6 bases from J, with 14 bases between. The CDR3 loop is CASSLTTGSSEAFF. In DNA, the CDR3 is TGCGCCAGCAGCTTAACAACAGGGAGCTCTGAAGCTTTCTTT.

This clone has only one observation. The rearrangement joins TRBV11-3 to TRBJ2-7, with 7 bases aligning to TRBD1. The V gene end was trimmed by 4 bases and the J gene end by 8 bases; junction bases not matched to a gene: 5. This CDR3 comprises 12 residues. Germline CDR1 is SGHNT and CDR2 is YENEEA. The CDR3 region has the DNA TGTGCCAGCAGCTCGGGGACAGACAAGCAGTACTTC. Its protein is CASSSGTDKQYF.